This T cell receptor (beta chain) was found in a study of beta chain features in type 1 diabetes. Sequenced material consisted of expressed TCRB transcripts (all of the isolated RNA was reverse transcribed). TCRdb's table, derived via immunoSEQ multiplex PCR, lists solely in-frame clones and lacks some. Of around 150,000 clones listed, roughly 8.1% are singletons. This clone was seen repeatedly, ten times or more. The germline V and J ends were trimmed by 1 base and 0 bases, with 13 bases remaining between them. This CDR3 has 17 amino acids. The V gene's germline CDR1 is MGHRA and CDR2 YSYEKL. The clonotype originates from a man between 18 and 29 years old in good health. V and J are TRBV4-1 and TRBJ1-3; D call uncertain. Material for sequencing was central memory CD4+ T cells from blood. CDR3 loop: CASSQVGDLGSGNTIYF. The CDR3 DNA follows: TGCGCCAGCAGCCAAGTCGGGGATCTGGGCTCTGGAAACACCATATATTTT.